This TCR beta chain was found in a study of beta chain features in type 1 diabetes. Overall study: In all, 107,917,701 sorted cells from all samples were analyzed.

The investigators reverse transcribed all of the isolated RNA, so they sequenced expressed TCRB transcripts. Measured with immunoSEQ multiplex PCR; TCRdb has only the in-frame clones, and not every one. Altogether 600,000 to 700,000 clones are present, roughly 13% being singletons, with the ten largest covering approximately 0.022%. Germline CDR1 is SGHRS and CDR2 is YFSETQ. V was pared by 4 bases and J by 12 bases, with 9 bases of the junction left unmatched. The CDR3 consists of 13 residues. Whole-study results and caveats: Shorter TCRB CDR3s, moderately but significantly so, were found in Type 1 diabetes patients in all four CD4+ subsets.

A few counts support this clone. The antigen is not known. This TCR was recovered from a man between 18 and 35 years old with type 1 diabetes. The sequenced sample consisted of naive CD4+ T cells from blood. The gene calls are TRBV5-1 and TRBJ2-1; 8 nucleotides line up with TRBD1. Here the CDR3 reads CASSAEDRGTQFF. For the CDR3, the DNA is TGCGCCAGCAGCGCAGAAGACAGGGGAACGCAGTTCTTC.